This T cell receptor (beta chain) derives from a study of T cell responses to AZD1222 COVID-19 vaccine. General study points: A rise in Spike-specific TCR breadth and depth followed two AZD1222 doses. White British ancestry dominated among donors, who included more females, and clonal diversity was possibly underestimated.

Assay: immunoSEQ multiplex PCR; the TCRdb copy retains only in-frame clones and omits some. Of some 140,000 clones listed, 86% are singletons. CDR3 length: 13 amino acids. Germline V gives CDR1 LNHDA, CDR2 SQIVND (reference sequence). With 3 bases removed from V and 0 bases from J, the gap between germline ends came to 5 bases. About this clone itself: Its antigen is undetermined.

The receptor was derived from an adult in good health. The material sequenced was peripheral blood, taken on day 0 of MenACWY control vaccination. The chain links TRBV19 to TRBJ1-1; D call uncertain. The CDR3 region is CASSMGLNTEAFF. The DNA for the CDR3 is TGTGCCAGTAGTATGGGTCTGAACACTGAAGCTTTCTTT.